This TCR beta chain was recovered during a study of cytomegalovirus exposure and HLA in healthy donors. Study results and caveats: Presence/absence analyses assumed roughly uniform sequencing depth across donors, which may not hold. Analysis performed later found 15,000 or so TCR beta sequences associated with HLA alleles at 0.05 false discovery rate. Previously analyzed data showed that most TCR beta V segments were productive at a frequency of about 90% or about 30%. Most likely, a cluster of highly shared sequence variants arose as a sequencing artifact.

Worth noting for this clone: Antigen specificity is unknown.

V was cut by 6 bases and J by 12 bases, with 11 bases left in between. CDR1 is MDHEN and CDR2 is SYDVKM in the germline V gene. The CDR3 consists of 10 residues. The PCR was carried out with 60 Vbeta primers and 13 Jbeta primers. The data were produced by immunoSEQ multiplex PCR, yet TCRdb's version contains in-frame clones alone and is incomplete. The profile covers some 170,000 clones, with roughly 82% appearing a single time and about 11% taken by the ten largest. V and J are TRBV28 and TRBJ2-5; D is uncertain. The clonotype was recovered from a man aged 50 to 60 in good health and CMV-seropositive. Sequenced sample: PBMCs. CDR3 loop: CASSRVEKYF. Here the CDR3 DNA reads TGTGCCAGCAGCCGTGTGGAGAAGTACTTC.